Listed here are 25 T cell receptor beta chains from one sample, sequenced in a study of T-cell memory formation after mild COVID-19. TCRdb passed the 5' RACE reads through MiXCR, listing each CDR3 protein once. The repertoire includes 250,000 to 300,000 distinct CDR3 sequences, under 20% of them detected once, and 23% sits in the top ten. Material for sequencing was PBMCs or a T cell subset sorted from them (not recorded which). These receptors originate from a man between 18 and 29 years old who had mild COVID-19 (a few samples of this study predate the infection). Cell type and time point are not known.

V usage is TRBV4-1 and J usage is TRBJ2-1; TRBD1 is a possible D gene (5 bases). This CDR3 has 14 residues. The V end lost 2 bases, the J end lost 4 bases, and 9 bases lay between the germline ends. The germline V gene has CDR1 MGHRA and CDR2 YSYEKL. This CDR3 is CASSQSDSYNEQFF. CDR3 in DNA: TGCGCCAGCAGCCAATCCGACAGTTACAATGAGCAGTTCTTC.

The V call is TRBV5-1, the J call TRBJ2-1; D is possibly TRBD1 (6 bases). Per the germline V gene, CDR1 is SGHRS and CDR2 is YFSETQ. The V gene lost 1 base and the J gene lost 0 bases, with 11 bases spanning the gap. This CDR3 comprises 16 residues. As DNA, the CDR3 is TGCGCCAGCAGCTTGAGTTTAGGGGGCTCCTACAATGAGCAGTTCTTC. As protein: CASSLSLGGSYNEQFF.

This clonotype has at least ten counts. The chain employs TRBV7-8 and TRBJ2-1, with 8 bases matching TRBD2. With 5 bases clipped from V and 4 bases from J, the junction kept 7 bases outside the gene matches. Germline loops: CDR1 SGHVS, CDR2 FQNEAQ. CDR3 length: 15 amino acids. The CDR3 loop reads CASSLRGGTYNEQFF. In nucleotides, the CDR3 is TGTGCCAGCAGCCTCCGGGGGGGTACGTACAATGAGCAGTTCTTC.

This clonotype was picked up a small number of times. The rearrangement links TRBV4-1 to TRBJ1-1, with a possible D match to TRBD1 (5 bases). The CDR3 spans 14 residues. Germline V lookup: CDR1 MGHRA, CDR2 YSYEKL. V gave up 3 bases and J gave up 5 bases, with 13 bases separating them. CDR3 amino acids: CASSHLGVGTEAFF. CDR3 DNA: TGCGCCAGCAGCCATTTGGGGGTAGGAACTGAAGCTTTCTTT.

The gene calls are TRBV12-3 or TRBV12-4 and TRBJ1-1, with 8 bases that match TRBD1. J lost 0 bases, V lost 3 bases, and 9 bases had no gene match. This CDR3 spans 17 amino acids. DNA of the CDR3: TGTGCCAGCAGTTTCAGGGGGCGGGGTCTTGTGAACACTGAAGCTTTCTTT. Its translation: CASSFRGRGLVNTEAFF.

This clonotype was detected only a few times. This rearrangement joins TRBV5-1 to TRBJ2-3, with D perhaps assigned TRBD1 or TRBD2 (5 bases each). Germline CDR1 is SGHRS and CDR2 is YFSETQ. The germline V and J ends were trimmed by 4 bases and 5 bases, with 8 bases remaining between them. The CDR3 has 12 amino acids. The DNA for the CDR3 is TGCGCCAGCAGCCGGGACCTAGATACGCAGTATTTT. Translation gives CASSRDLDTQYF.

The rearrangement joins TRBV4-1 to TRBJ1-2; the D gene is possibly TRBD1 (5 bases). The CDR3 is 14 amino acids. The V end was cut by 5 bases, the J end by 4 bases, with 14 bases between. Germline CDR1 and CDR2: MGHRA and YSYEKL. The CDR3, as DNA: TGCGCCAGCAGCTCAGGGACGGGAGTCTATGGCTACACCTTC. Its translation is CASSSGTGVYGYTF.

The chain employs TRBV4-2 and TRBJ2-3; unclear D gene. The CDR3 runs 16 residues. From germline, CDR1 is LGHNA and CDR2 YNFKEQ. Deletions cut 6 bases from V and 7 bases from J, with 23 bases between. CDR3 sequence: CASSSGGVGKRNTQYF. CDR3 coding DNA: TGTGCCAGCAGTTCCGGTGGGGTGGGCAAACGGAATACGCAGTATTTT.

This clonotype showed up just a few times. The chain carries TRBV7-2 and TRBJ2-3; 7 bases map to TRBD2. The germline CDR1 and CDR2 sequences are SGHTA and FQGNSA. The CDR3 contains 16 residues. The junction had 3 bases not matched to a gene; V was cut back by 0 bases and J by 0 bases. Written as DNA, the CDR3 is TGTGCCAGCAGCTTAGCGGGGGGGTTAAGCACAGATACGCAGTATTTT. Amino acid sequence: CASSLAGGLSTDTQYF.

This clonotype turned up a few times. J is TRBJ1-6 and V is TRBV6-5; no clear D. Germline CDR1 MNHEY, CDR2 SVGAGI. The ends were cut back, 2 bases at V and 15 bases at J, with 20 bases in the middle. There are 15 residues in the CDR3. In DNA form, the CDR3 reads TGTGCCAGCAGTTACACCGGGCCTGCCCGGGTTCGCCTCCACTTT. Translating gives CASSYTGPARVRLHF.

This clonotype was found a few times. The CDR3 region is CASSLAGDREYEQYF. CDR3 DNA: TGTGCCAGCAGCTTAGCCGGGGACAGGGAATACGAGCAGTACTTC. The chain links TRBV11-2 to TRBJ2-7, with 9 bases aligning to TRBD1. The CDR3 covers 15 residues. CDR1 and CDR2 (germline): SGHAT, FQNNGV. After removal of 1 base from V and 4 bases from J, the junction contained 5 bases not matched to a gene. The variable domain in full, with the rest retrieved from reference TRBV11-2 and TRBJ2-7, is EAGVAQSPRYKIIEKRQSVAFWCNPISGHATLYWYQQILGQGPKLLIQFQNNGVVDDSQLPKDRFSAERLKGVDSTLKIQPAKLEDSAVYLCASSLAGDREYEQYFGPGTRLTVT.

The CDR3 protein is CASSVQGANQPQHF. For the CDR3, the DNA is TGTGCCAGCAGTGTCCAGGGGGCGAATCAGCCCCAGCATTTT. The gene calls are TRBV6-2 or TRBV6-3 and TRBJ1-5; 8 positions agree with TRBD1. Losses at the gene ends were 5 bases for V and 4 bases for J; bases not matched to a gene: 4. The CDR3 totals 14 residues. Per germline, CDR1 MNHEY and CDR2 SVGEGT.

This clonotype was observed at least ten times. This chain connects TRBV7-8 to TRBJ2-1; possibly TRBD2 for D (5 bases). The CDR3 loop spans 13 amino acids. V was clipped by 4 bases and J by 8 bases, with 12 bases between them. CDR1 is SGHVS, CDR2 FQNEAQ, per germline. CDR3 nucleotides: TGTGCCAGCAGCTCGGGGTCCGGAGATGAGCAGTTCTTC. It translates to CASSSGSGDEQFF.

The sample holds a few counts of this clonotype. The chain employs TRBV6-2 or TRBV6-3 and TRBJ2-7; D is possibly TRBD1 (5 bases). Trimming took 2 bases from V and 2 from J, leaving 10 bases between them. Germline lookup yields CDR1 MNHEY and CDR2 SVGEGT. This CDR3 has 14 amino acids. The CDR3 sequence is CASSYGHGAYEQYF. CDR3 DNA sequence: TGTGCCAGCAGTTACGGACACGGAGCCTACGAGCAGTACTTC.

The chain uses TRBV6-2 or TRBV6-3 and TRBJ2-7, with TRBD2 as a possible D gene (6 bases). The CDR3 is 14 residues long. Looked up from germline, CDR1 is MNHEY and CDR2 is SVGEGT. V dropped 6 bases and J dropped 3 bases, with 15 bases sitting between them. CDR3 nucleotides: TGTGCCAGCAGGGAAGCGGGCTCCCTCTACGAGCAGTACTTC. It yields the protein CASREAGSLYEQYF.

This CDR3 reads CASSLAPVGAFF. The CDR3 DNA follows: TGTGCCAGCAGCTTAGCCCCAGTAGGGGCTTTCTTT. The V gene is TRBV7-9, the J gene TRBJ1-1; no clear D gene. Germline V CDR1 and CDR2: SEHNR, FQNEAQ (reference sequence). The CDR3 loop spans 12 amino acids. Trimming took off 0 bases at V and 11 bases at J, with 10 bases between the two ends.

Points on this clonotype: This may come from a read error, since a much larger clone is one base off. The J gene is TRBJ2-3, the V gene TRBV20-1; TRBD1 aligns across 9 bases. The CDR3 covers 13 residues. J gave up 8 bases and V 4 bases, and 7 bases lay outside the gene matches. Germline lookup yields CDR1 DFQATT and CDR2 SNEGSKA (reference sequence). Written as DNA, the CDR3 is TGCAGTGCTACGGACAGGGGACTCCCTACGCAGTATTTT. It translates to CSATDRGLPTQYF.

The chain recombines TRBV6-2 or TRBV6-3 with TRBJ2-7; perhaps D is TRBD1 or TRBD2 (6 bases each). The V gene's germline CDR1 is MNHEY and CDR2 SVGEGT. The CDR3 sequence is 15 residues long. V was clipped by 7 bases and J by 6 bases, with 22 bases between them. CDR3 DNA: TGTGCCAGCAACCCCGGGGGCAGCCGAGGGTTCGAGCAGTACGTC. Translation gives CASNPGGSRGFEQYV.

The chain combines TRBV5-5 with TRBJ2-1; TRBD1 agrees at 8 bases. The germline gives CDR1 SGHKS, CDR2 YYEKEE (reference sequence). The CDR3 is 14 amino acids. V shed 2 bases, J shed 7 bases, and the junction held 5 bases outside the gene matches. The CDR3 sequence: CASSFGTGENEQFF. The CDR3 bases are TGTGCCAGCAGCTTTGGGACAGGCGAGAATGAGCAGTTCTTC.

Worth noting for this clonotype: Its ends do not fully match the called genes, so a read error is possible. The chain couples TRBV6-5 to TRBJ2-5, with TRBD2 as a possible D gene (6 bases). From germline, CDR1 is MNHEY and CDR2 SVGAGI. The CDR3 is 15 amino acids. In DNA, the CDR3 is TGTGCCAGCAGTTTAACCGGGACTTTCTTGGAGAACCAGTACTTC. This translates into CASSLTGTFLENQYF.

The rearrangement joins TRBV11-2 to TRBJ2-3; the D is unclear. Germline CDR1 is SGHAT and CDR2 is FQNNGV. V lost 5 bases and J lost 2, with 14 bases in between. The length of the CDR3 is 15 residues. The CDR3 is CASSATWADTDTQYF. The CDR3 bases are TGTGCCAGCAGCGCGACCTGGGCCGACACAGATACGCAGTATTTT.

The chain combines TRBV20-1 with TRBJ2-1, with 7 bases matching TRBD1. Germline V lookup: CDR1 DFQATT, CDR2 SNEGSKA (reference sequence). J was trimmed by 12 bases and V by 5 bases; bases with no gene match: 13. CDR3 length equals 13 residues. The CDR3 sequence: CSALHARQGVQFF. In nucleotides, the CDR3 is TGCAGTGCTCTTCACGCCCGACAGGGAGTGCAGTTCTTC.

This chain uses TRBV18 with TRBJ2-2; TRBD1 or TRBD2 may be the D gene (5 bases each). The germline CDR1 and CDR2 sequences are KGHSH and LQKENI. This CDR3 contains 16 residues. V gave up 6 bases and J gave up 2 bases, with 16 bases separating them. The CDR3 nucleotides are TGTGCCAGCTCCCGCCTCGGGGCAGATAACACCGGGGAGCTGTTTTTT. Amino acids: CASSRLGADNTGELFF. Full variable domain (missing parts from reference TRBV18 and TRBJ2-2): NAGVMQNPRHLVRRRGQEARLRCSPMKGHSHVYWYRQLPEEGLKFMVYLQKENIIDESGMPKERFSAEFPKEGPSILRIQQVVRGDSAAYFCASSRLGADNTGELFFGEGSRLTVL.

The chain couples TRBV30 to TRBJ2-1; the D gene is possibly TRBD2 (5 bases). Trimming cost V 4 bases and J 5 bases, with 15 bases left between them. The length of the CDR3 is 14 residues. Germline-derived CDR1 and CDR2 are GTSNPN and SVGIG (reference sequence). DNA of the CDR3: TGTGCCTGGAAAATCCAGCTAGCAGACAATGAGCAGTTCTTC. This encodes CAWKIQLADNEQFF.

This clonotype has only a few counts. V usage is TRBV12-3 or TRBV12-4 and J usage is TRBJ2-1, with a possible D match to TRBD2 (6 bases). The V end lost 6 bases, the J end lost 0 bases, and 9 bases lay between the germline ends. The CDR3 contains 14 residues. CDR3 residues: CASRGLHSYNEQFF. The CDR3 DNA reads TGTGCCAGCAGGGGACTTCACTCCTACAATGAGCAGTTCTTC.